These 15 T cell receptor beta chains were all obtained from the same sample, sequenced in a study of post-analysis software for immune sequencing data. Study-level results: The five TRBV segments detected at higher frequency in patients than in controls included TRBV5-6, TRBV5-1 and TRBV20-1.

The library was made from cDNA and included unique molecular identifiers. TCRdb re-derived calls from the PCR reads in MiXCR, one entry per CDR3 protein. The profile shows hundreds of thousands of distinct CDR3 sequences, approximately 57% of them singletons. Antigens for these TCRs are unknown. Sample: blood. All receptors come from a girl under 18 with multiple sclerosis.

This clonotype occurred once. The V gene is TRBV29-1, the J gene TRBJ2-5, with D uncertain. The J call may not be correct, given that the DNA end is closer to TRBJ2-7. Germline V gene data show CDR1 as SQVTM and CDR2 as ANQGSEA. This CDR3 has 12 amino acids. The DNA for the CDR3 is TGCAGCGTTTCAGTAGCAACCGACGAGCAGTACTTC. Amino acids: CSVSVATDEQYF.

The chain carries TRBV29-1 and TRBJ2-7; D remains unclear. The CDR3 contains 13 residues. Trimming stripped 4 bases from V and 2 bases from J, with 12 bases between. Germline values: CDR1 SQVTM, CDR2 ANQGSEA. CDR3 protein: CSVVVTSAYEQYF. The CDR3 coding sequence is TGCAGCGTTGTCGTGACATCAGCCTACGAGCAGTACTTC.

This clonotype came up a few times. This rearrangement joins TRBV29-1 to TRBJ1-4; D is undetermined. V dropped 0 bases and J dropped 5 bases, with 7 bases sitting between them. This CDR3 spans 13 amino acids. CDR1 is SQVTM, CDR2 ANQGSEA, per germline. The CDR3 region is CSVEEGRNEKLFF. CDR3 nucleotide sequence: TGCAGCGTTGAAGAAGGACGGAATGAAAAACTGTTTTTT.

The chain has TRBV30 and TRBJ2-4; the D gene could be TRBD1 or TRBD2 (5 bases each). This CDR3 spans 13 amino acids. From germline, CDR1 is GTSNPN and CDR2 SVGIG (reference sequence). Between the trimmed V and J ends, which lost 0 bases and 13 bases, there was a span of 16 bases. CDR3: CAWSVLGEYQQYF. The CDR3 DNA follows: TGTGCCTGGAGTGTATTGGGGGAGTACCAGCAGTACTTC. Variable domain in full (rest from reference TRBV30 and TRBJ2-4): SQTIHQWPATLVQPVGSPLSLECTVEGTSNPNLYWYRQAAGRGLQLLFYSVGIGQISSEVPQNLSASRPQDRQFILSSKKLLLSDSGFYLCAWSVLGEYQQYFGAGTRLSVL.

This chain connects TRBV6-6 to TRBJ2-5; the D gene is possibly TRBD2 (6 bases). CDR3 size: 15 residues. Germline V CDR1 and CDR2: MNHNY, SVGAGI (reference sequence). The ends were cut back, 2 bases at V and 4 bases at J, with 14 bases in the middle. The DNA of the CDR3 is TGTGCCAGCAGTTACCGTGCGGGGCCGTCAGAGACCCAGTACTTC. It specifies CASSYRAGPSETQYF.

The rearrangement joins TRBV20-1 to TRBJ1-5, with D unclear. The germline V and J ends were trimmed by 4 bases and 2 bases, with 6 bases remaining between them. Germline values: CDR1 DFQATT, CDR2 SNEGSKA (reference sequence). This CDR3 contains 12 residues. The CDR3 sequence is CSATRGNQPQHF. As DNA, the CDR3 is TGCAGTGCTACCCGGGGCAATCAGCCCCAGCATTTT.

The V and J genes are TRBV3-1 and TRBJ2-4; 9 bases fit TRBD2. Germline values: CDR1 LGHDT, CDR2 YNNKEL (reference sequence). Trimming removed 4 bases from V and 1 base from J; junction bases left unmatched: 23. This CDR3 is built from 22 residues. The DNA for the CDR3 is TGTGCCAGCAGCCGAAGATTCAGCGAGCGGGGGGCTGGAATGATCGCCAAAAACATTCAGTACTTC. Translated, it gives CASSRRFSERGAGMIAKNIQYF. Together with reference TRBV3-1 and TRBJ2-4, the CDR3 gives the full variable domain: DTAVSQTPKYLVTQMGNDKSIKCEQNLGHDTMYWYKQDSKKFLKIMFSYNNKELIINETVPNRFSPKSPDKAHLNLHINSLELGDSAVYFCASSRRFSERGAGMIAKNIQYFGAGTRLSVL.

This clonotype occurred a few times. The rearrangement joins TRBV12-3 or TRBV12-4 to TRBJ1-1, with 8 bases lining up with TRBD1. J gave up 3 bases and V 10 bases, and 4 bases lay outside the gene matches. The CDR3 covers 12 residues. The CDR3 sequence: CATHRGDTEAFF. The DNA for the CDR3 is TGTGCCACCCACAGGGGGGACACTGAAGCTTTCTTT.

This clonotype was seen more than once but under ten times. The chain combines TRBV7-9 with TRBJ2-4; 13 nucleotides align to TRBD2. The CDR3 has 15 residues. Germline-derived CDR1 and CDR2 are SEHNR and FQNEAQ (reference sequence). Trimming cost V 4 bases and J 8 bases; bases outside gene matches: 5. The chain's CDR3 is CASSSNTSGRDIQYF. CDR3 coding DNA: TGTGCCAGCAGCTCCAACACTAGCGGGAGGGACATTCAGTACTTC.

A remark on this clonotype: A much more abundant neighbour one base away suggests this may be a read error. V is TRBV6-1 and J is TRBJ2-7; the D gene is possibly TRBD1 (5 bases). With the DNA end fitting TRBJ2-5 better, the J assignment may be wrong. There are 15 residues in the CDR3. The V gene's germline CDR1 is MNHNS and CDR2 SASEGT. The CDR3 region is CACSEARGTAETQYF. The CDR3 bases are TGTGCCTGCAGTGAAGCAAGGGGAACGGCGGAGACCCAGTACTTC.

This clonotype was observed a few times. V is TRBV7-3 and J is TRBJ2-7, with unresolved D. V lost 1 base and J 1 base, leaving 8 bases between the germline ends. CDR1 is SGHTA and CDR2 is FQGTGA in the germline V gene. The CDR3 contains 14 residues. The CDR3 DNA sequence: TGTGCCAGCAGCTTAATGCCTAGTTCCTACGAGCAGTACTTC. Protein product: CASSLMPSSYEQYF. Supplemented by reference TRBV7-3 and TRBJ2-7, the full variable domain reads GAGVSQTPSNKVTEKGKYVELRCDPISGHTALYWYRQSLGQGPEFLIYFQGTGAADDSGLPNDRFFAVRPEGSVSTLKIQRTERGDSAVYLCASSLMPSSYEQYFGPGTRLTVT.

The chain joins TRBV7-9 to TRBJ1-5; TRBD1 matches at 7 bases. This CDR3 is built from 13 residues. CDR1 is SEHNR and CDR2 is FQNEAQ in the germline V gene (reference sequence). Trimming removed 10 bases from V and 5 bases from J; junction bases left unmatched: 8. The CDR3 bases are TGTGCCACCGGGGCAGGGGGAGATCAGCCCCAGCATTTT. It encodes CATGAGGDQPQHF.

The chain joins TRBV9 to TRBJ2-1; tentative D call: TRBD2 (6 bases). This CDR3 has 15 amino acids. V was pared by 0 bases and J by 4 bases, with 11 bases between. Germline assignment: CDR1 SGDLS and CDR2 YYNGEE. CDR3 loop: CASSVGGNGYNEQFF. As DNA, the CDR3 is TGTGCCAGCAGCGTAGGCGGGAACGGATACAATGAGCAGTTCTTC. The full variable domain, completed using reference TRBV9 and TRBJ2-1, is DSGVTQTPKHLITATGQRVTLRCSPRSGDLSVYWYQQSLDQGLQFLIQYYNGEERAKGNILERFSAQQFPDLHSELNLSSLELGDSALYFCASSVGGNGYNEQFFGPGTRLTVL.

CDR3 in DNA: TGTGCCAGCATTGTTCAGGGCCGGGGGTACTATGGCTACACCTTC. This sequence encodes CASIVQGRGYYGYTF. V and J are TRBV11-2 and TRBJ1-2, with D tentatively TRBD1 (5 bases). The germline V and J ends were trimmed by 7 bases and 3 bases, with 18 bases remaining between them. The CDR3 length is 15 residues. CDR1 and CDR2 from the germline V gene are SGHAT and FQNNGV.

The chain carries TRBV5-5 and TRBJ1-2; D uncertain. The CDR3 runs 12 residues. Germline lookup yields CDR1 SGHKS and CDR2 YYEKEE (reference sequence). Trimming removed 5 bases at V and 0 bases at J, with 5 bases between. The CDR3 protein is CASRPANYGYTF. The CDR3 DNA reads TGTGCCAGCAGGCCCGCTAACTATGGCTACACCTTC.